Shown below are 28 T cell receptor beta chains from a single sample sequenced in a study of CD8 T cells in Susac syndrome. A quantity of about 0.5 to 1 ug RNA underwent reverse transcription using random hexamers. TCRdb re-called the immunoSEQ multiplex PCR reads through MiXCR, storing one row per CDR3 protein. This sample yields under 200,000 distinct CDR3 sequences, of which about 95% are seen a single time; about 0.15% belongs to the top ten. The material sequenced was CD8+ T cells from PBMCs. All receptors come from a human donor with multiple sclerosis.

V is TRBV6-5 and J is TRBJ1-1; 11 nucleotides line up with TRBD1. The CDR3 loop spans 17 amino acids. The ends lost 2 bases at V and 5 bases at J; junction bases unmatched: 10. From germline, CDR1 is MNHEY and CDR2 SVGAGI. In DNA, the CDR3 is TGTGCCAGCAGTTACACTCCGGGACAGGGGGGTAGAACTGAAGCTTTCTTT. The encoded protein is CASSYTPGQGGRTEAFF.

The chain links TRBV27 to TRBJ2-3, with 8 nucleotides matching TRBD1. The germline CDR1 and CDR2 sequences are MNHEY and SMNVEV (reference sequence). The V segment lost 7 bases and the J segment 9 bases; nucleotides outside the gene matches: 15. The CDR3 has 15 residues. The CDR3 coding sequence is TGTGCCAGCACCAACCTACAGGGGGACCCAAGGACGCAGTATTTT. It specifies CASTNLQGDPRTQYF.

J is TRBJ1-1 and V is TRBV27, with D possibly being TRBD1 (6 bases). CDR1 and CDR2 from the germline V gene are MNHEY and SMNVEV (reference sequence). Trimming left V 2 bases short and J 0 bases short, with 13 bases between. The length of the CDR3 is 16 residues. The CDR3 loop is CASSLAAGDLNTEAFF. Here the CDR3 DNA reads TGTGCCAGCAGTTTAGCAGCAGGGGACTTGAACACTGAAGCTTTCTTT.

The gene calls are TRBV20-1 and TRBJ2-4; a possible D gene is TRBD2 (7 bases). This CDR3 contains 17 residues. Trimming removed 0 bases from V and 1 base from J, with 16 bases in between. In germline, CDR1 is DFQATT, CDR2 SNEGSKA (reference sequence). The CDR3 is CSARDRTAGAAKNIQYF. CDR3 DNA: TGCAGTGCTAGAGATCGTACCGCGGGGGCCGCCAAAAACATTCAGTACTTC.

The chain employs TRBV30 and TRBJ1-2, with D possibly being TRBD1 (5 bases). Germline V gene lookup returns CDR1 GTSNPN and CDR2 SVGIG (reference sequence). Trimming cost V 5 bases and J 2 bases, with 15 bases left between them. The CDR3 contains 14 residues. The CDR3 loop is CAWGKGLTNYGYTF. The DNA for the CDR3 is TGTGCCTGGGGGAAGGGACTGACCAACTATGGCTACACCTTC.

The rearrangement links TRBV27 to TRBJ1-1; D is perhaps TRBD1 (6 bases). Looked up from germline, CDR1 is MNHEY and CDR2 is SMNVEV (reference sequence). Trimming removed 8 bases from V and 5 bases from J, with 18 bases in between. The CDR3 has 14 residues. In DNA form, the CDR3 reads TGTGCCAGCCTTGGACAGCCCGGGTGGACTGAAGCTTTCTTT. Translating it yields CASLGQPGWTEAFF.

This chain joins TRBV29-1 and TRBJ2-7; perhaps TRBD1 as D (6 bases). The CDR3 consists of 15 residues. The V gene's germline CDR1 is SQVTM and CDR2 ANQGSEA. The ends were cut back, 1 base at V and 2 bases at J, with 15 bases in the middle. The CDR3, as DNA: TGCAGCGTTGAAGTAGCAGCAGGGGCCACCTACGAGCAGTACTTC. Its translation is CSVEVAAGATYEQYF.

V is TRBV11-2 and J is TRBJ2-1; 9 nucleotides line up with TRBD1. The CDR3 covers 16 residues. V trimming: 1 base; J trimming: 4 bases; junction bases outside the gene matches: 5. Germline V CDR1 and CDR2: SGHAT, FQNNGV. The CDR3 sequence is CASSLGGTGIYNEQFF. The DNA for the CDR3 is TGTGCCAGCAGCTTAGGTGGGACAGGGATTTACAATGAGCAGTTCTTC.

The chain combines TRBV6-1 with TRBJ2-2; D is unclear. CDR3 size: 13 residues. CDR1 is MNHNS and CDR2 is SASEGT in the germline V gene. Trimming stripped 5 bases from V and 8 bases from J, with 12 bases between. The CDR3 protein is CASSYALIGELFF. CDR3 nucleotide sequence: TGTGCCAGCAGTTACGCGCTTATTGGGGAGCTGTTTTTT.

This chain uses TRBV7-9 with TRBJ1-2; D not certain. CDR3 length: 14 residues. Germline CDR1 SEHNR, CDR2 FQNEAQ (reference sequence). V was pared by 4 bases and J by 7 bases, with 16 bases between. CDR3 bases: TGTGCCAGCAGCTCCCCCGGAGCATCGCGTGGCTACACCTTC. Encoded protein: CASSSPGASRGYTF.

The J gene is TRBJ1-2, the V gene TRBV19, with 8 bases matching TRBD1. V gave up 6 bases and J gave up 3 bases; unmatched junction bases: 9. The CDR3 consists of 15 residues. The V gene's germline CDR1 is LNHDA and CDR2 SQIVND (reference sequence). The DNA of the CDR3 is TGTGCCAGTAGGCCTTGGACAGGGCAGCACTATGGCTACACCTTC. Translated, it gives CASRPWTGQHYGYTF.

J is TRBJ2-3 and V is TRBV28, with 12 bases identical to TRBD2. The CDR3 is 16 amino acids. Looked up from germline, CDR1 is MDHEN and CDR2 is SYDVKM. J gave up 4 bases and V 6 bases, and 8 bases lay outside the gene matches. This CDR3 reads CASSPQTSGSADTQYF. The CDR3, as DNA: TGTGCCAGCAGCCCCCAGACTAGCGGGAGTGCAGATACGCAGTATTTT.

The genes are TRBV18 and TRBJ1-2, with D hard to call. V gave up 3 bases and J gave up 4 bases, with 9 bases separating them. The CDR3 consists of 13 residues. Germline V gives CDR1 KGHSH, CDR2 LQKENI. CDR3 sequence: CASSPSSGYGYTF. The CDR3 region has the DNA TGTGCCAGCTCACCGTCGTCAGGCTATGGCTACACCTTC.

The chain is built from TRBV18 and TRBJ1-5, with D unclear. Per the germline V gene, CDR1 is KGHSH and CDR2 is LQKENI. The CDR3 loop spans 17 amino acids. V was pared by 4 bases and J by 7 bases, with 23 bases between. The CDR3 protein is CASSLVGPSPGRQPQHF. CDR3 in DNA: TGTGCCAGCTCACTCGTGGGCCCATCCCCTGGGAGGCAGCCCCAGCATTTT.

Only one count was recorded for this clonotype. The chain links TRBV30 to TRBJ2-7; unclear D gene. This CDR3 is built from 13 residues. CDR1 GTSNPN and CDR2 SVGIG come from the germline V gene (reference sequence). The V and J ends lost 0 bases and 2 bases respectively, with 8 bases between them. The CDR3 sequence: CAWSVTATYEQYF. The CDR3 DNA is TGTGCCTGGAGTGTGACGGCCACCTACGAGCAGTACTTC.

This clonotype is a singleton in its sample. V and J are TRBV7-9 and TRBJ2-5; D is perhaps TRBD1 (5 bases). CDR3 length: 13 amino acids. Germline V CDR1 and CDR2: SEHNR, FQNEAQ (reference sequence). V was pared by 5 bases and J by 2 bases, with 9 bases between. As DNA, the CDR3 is TGTGCCAGCAGCGACAGCCTTCAAGAGACCCAGTACTTC. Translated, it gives CASSDSLQETQYF.

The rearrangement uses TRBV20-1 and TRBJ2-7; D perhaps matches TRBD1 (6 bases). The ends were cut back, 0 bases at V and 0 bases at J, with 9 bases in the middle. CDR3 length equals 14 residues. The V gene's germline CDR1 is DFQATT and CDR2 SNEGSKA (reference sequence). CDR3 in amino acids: CSARDLDSSYEQYF. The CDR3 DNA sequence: TGCAGTGCTAGAGATCTGGACAGCTCCTACGAGCAGTACTTC.

The CDR3 nucleotides are TGCGCCAGCAGCCAAGATCCCCCCGGGGGAGATCGTGAGACCCAGTACTTC. Protein: CASSQDPPGGDRETQYF. The V call is TRBV4-1, the J call TRBJ2-5; D might be TRBD2 (6 bases). From germline, CDR1 is MGHRA and CDR2 YSYEKL. The CDR3 totals 17 residues. Deletions cut 0 bases from V and 5 bases from J, with 19 bases between.

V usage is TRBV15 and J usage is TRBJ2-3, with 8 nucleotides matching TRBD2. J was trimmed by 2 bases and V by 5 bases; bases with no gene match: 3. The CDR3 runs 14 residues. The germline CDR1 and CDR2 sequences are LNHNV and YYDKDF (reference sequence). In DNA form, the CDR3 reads TGTGCCACCAGCCGGGAGGGCCACACAGATACGCAGTATTTT. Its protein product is CATSREGHTDTQYF. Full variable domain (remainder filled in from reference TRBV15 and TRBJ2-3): DAMVIQNPRYQVTQFGKPVTLSCSQTLNHNVMYWYQQKSSQAPKLLFHYYDKDFNNEADTPDNFQSRRPNTSFCFLDIRSPGLGDTAMYLCATSREGHTDTQYFGPGTRLTVL.

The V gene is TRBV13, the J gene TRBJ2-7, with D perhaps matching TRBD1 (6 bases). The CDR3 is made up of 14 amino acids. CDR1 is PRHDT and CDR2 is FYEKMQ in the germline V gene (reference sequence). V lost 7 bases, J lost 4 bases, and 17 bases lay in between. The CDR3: CASTSSEGEYEQYF. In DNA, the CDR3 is TGTGCCAGCACTAGTAGCGAGGGGGAGTACGAGCAGTACTTC.

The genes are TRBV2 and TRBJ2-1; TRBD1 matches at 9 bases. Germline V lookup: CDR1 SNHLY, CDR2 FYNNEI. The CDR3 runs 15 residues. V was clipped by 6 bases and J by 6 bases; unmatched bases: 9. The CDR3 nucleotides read TGTGCCAGCAGGGTTGGGACAGGGTTGGTCAATGAGCAGTTCTTC. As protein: CASRVGTGLVNEQFF.

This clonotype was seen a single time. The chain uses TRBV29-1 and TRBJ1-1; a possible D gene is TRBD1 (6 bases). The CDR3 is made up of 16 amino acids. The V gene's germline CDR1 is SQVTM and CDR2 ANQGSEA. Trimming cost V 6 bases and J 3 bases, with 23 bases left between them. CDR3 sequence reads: CSVQGPEGGSDTEAFF. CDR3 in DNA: TGCAGCGTCCAGGGACCTGAGGGGGGTTCGGACACTGAAGCTTTCTTT.

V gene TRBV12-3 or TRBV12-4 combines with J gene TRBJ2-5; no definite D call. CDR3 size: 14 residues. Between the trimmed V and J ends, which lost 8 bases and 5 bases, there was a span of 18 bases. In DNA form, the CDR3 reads TGTGCCAGCGGCGTGGGAAGCTTTTATGAGACCCAGTACTTC. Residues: CASGVGSFYETQYF.

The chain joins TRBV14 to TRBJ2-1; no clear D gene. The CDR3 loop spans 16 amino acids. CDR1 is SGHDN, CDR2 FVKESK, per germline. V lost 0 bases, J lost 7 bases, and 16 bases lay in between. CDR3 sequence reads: CASSQDVFPPVNEQFF. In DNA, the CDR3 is TGTGCCAGCAGCCAAGATGTCTTCCCCCCGGTAAATGAGCAGTTCTTC.

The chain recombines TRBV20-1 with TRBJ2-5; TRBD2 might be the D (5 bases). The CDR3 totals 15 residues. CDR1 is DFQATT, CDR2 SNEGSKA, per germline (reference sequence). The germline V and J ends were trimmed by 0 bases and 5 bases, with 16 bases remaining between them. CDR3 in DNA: TGCAGTGCTAGAGATCTGGACTCCCCTTGGGAGACCCAGTACTTC. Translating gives CSARDLDSPWETQYF.

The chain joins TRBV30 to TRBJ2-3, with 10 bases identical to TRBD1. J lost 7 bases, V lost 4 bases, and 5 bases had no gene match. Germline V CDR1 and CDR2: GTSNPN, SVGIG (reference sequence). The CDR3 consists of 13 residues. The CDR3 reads CAWTGQGEYTQYF. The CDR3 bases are TGTGCCTGGACCGGACAGGGGGAGTATACGCAGTATTTT.

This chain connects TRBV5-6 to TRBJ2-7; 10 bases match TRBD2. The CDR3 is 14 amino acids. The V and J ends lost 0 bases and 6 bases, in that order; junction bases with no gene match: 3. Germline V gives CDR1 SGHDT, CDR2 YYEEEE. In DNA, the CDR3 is TGTGCCAGCAGCTTGGTGACTAGCGGGTTCGAGCAGTACTTC. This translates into CASSLVTSGFEQYF.

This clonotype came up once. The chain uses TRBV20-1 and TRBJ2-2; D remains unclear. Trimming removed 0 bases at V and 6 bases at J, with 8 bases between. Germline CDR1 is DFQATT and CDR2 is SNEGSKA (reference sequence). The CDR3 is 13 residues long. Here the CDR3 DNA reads TGCAGTGCTAGAGATCCGGGCGCCGGGGAGCTGTTTTTT. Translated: CSARDPGAGELFF.